The 16 T cell receptor beta chains below all came from one sample that was sequenced in a study of CD8+ T cells in alopecia areata. Extraction of RNA preceded its reverse transcription into cDNA, which served as the sequencing template. TCRdb's copy holds only in-frame clones and misses some; the assay was immunoSEQ multiplex PCR. The sample comprises 200,000 to 250,000 clones, more than 45% of which are singletons, and roughly 1.4% rests with the top ten. Noted treatment: oral pan-JAK inhibitor, 5-10 mg twice daily. The specimen was CD4+ T cells sorted from blood, collected at week 4, from a patient treated with tofacitinib. These receptors were collected from a human donor with alopecia areata.

The chain joins TRBV15 to TRBJ2-7; no firm D call. V dropped 3 bases and J dropped 2 bases, with 8 bases sitting between them. This CDR3 contains 13 residues. CDR1 and CDR2 (germline): LNHNV, YYDKDF (reference sequence). CDR3 in DNA: TGTGCCACCAGCAGGGACCCAACCTACGAGCAGTACTTC. Its translation is CATSRDPTYEQYF.

The genes are TRBV11-2 and TRBJ2-2; D remains unclear. The germline V and J ends were trimmed by 1 base and 3 bases, with 12 bases remaining between them. CDR1 is SGHAT, CDR2 FQNNGV, per germline. This CDR3 has 16 residues. The CDR3 loop reads CASSLVFRYDTGELFF. The CDR3 DNA is TGTGCCAGCAGCTTAGTATTCCGGTATGACACCGGGGAGCTGTTTTTT.

This clone was detected a few times. V usage is TRBV2 and J usage is TRBJ2-1; D is unclear. CDR1 and CDR2 from the germline V gene are SNHLY and FYNNEI. CDR3 size: 14 residues. Trimming shortened V by 2 bases and J by 6 bases, and 11 bases separated the two germline ends. The CDR3 sequence is CASSEFGLSNEQFF. Here the CDR3 DNA reads TGTGCCAGCAGTGAATTTGGGCTGTCCAATGAGCAGTTCTTC.

The rearrangement links TRBV29-1 to TRBJ1-6; D remains unclear. Germline lookup yields CDR1 SQVTM and CDR2 ANQGSEA. Deletions cut 8 bases from V and 7 bases from J, with 15 bases between. The CDR3 sequence is 13 residues long. The CDR3 nucleotides are TGCAGCTTCCAGGCGACTTCCAATTCACCCCTCCACTTT. It yields the protein CSFQATSNSPLHF.

This chain joins TRBV29-1 and TRBJ2-3, with 10 bases fitting TRBD1. The CDR3 sequence is 14 residues long. Germline CDR1 SQVTM, CDR2 ANQGSEA. Trimming took 4 bases from V and 5 from J; bases not matched to a gene: 6. The CDR3 DNA is TGCAGCGTTGGGAGAAGGGACAGGGGAGATACGCAGTATTTT. It yields the protein CSVGRRDRGDTQYF.

This clone was detected only a few times. The V gene is TRBV29-1, the J gene TRBJ2-1; the D gene is possibly TRBD1 (5 bases). Germline CDR1 is SQVTM and CDR2 is ANQGSEA. This CDR3 spans 13 amino acids. V was clipped by 0 bases and J by 7 bases, with 10 bases between them. This CDR3 reads CSVEETVGNEQFF. The CDR3 coding sequence is TGCAGCGTTGAAGAGACAGTGGGTAATGAGCAGTTCTTC.

The V and J genes are TRBV5-1 and TRBJ1-1, with 9 bases aligning to TRBD1. The CDR3 is made up of 15 amino acids. Germline trimming cut 3 bases from V and 2 bases from J; bases unmatched to any gene: 5. CDR1 SGHRS and CDR2 YFSETQ come from the germline V gene. In DNA, the CDR3 is TGCGCCAGCAGCTGGGGGGACAGGGTAAACACTGAAGCTTTCTTT. As protein: CASSWGDRVNTEAFF. The complete variable domain, with remaining parts taken from reference TRBV5-1 and TRBJ1-1, reads KAGVTQTPRYLIKTRGQQVTLSCSPISGHRSVSWYQQTPGQGLQFLFEYFSETQRNKGNFPGRFSGRQFSNSRSEMNVSTLELGDSALYLCASSWGDRVNTEAFFGQGTRLTVV.

The rearrangement joins TRBV29-1 to TRBJ1-2, with a possible D match to TRBD1 (6 bases). The germline V gene encodes CDR1 SQVTM and CDR2 ANQGSEA. This CDR3 is 14 amino acids long. V was cut by 1 base and J by 7 bases, with 16 bases left in between. CDR3 bases: TGCAGCGTTGAAGTTAGAGGGGGTCTAGGTGGCTACACCTTC. Protein sequence: CSVEVRGGLGGYTF. Based on the CDR3 plus reference TRBV29-1 and TRBJ1-2, the full variable domain is SAVISQKPSRDICQRGTSLTIQCQVDSQVTMMFWYRQQPGQSLTLIATANQGSEATYESGFVIDKFPISRPNLTFSTLTVSNMSPEDSSIYLCSVEVRGGLGGYTFGSGTRLTVV.

The chain joins TRBV4-3 to TRBJ2-1, with D perhaps assigned TRBD1 or TRBD2 (5 bases each). CDR1 and CDR2 (germline): LGHNA, YSLEER. CDR3 length: 16 amino acids. Deletions cut 0 bases from V and 9 bases from J, with 18 bases between. CDR3 protein: CASSQDGGWGSSEQFF. The DNA of the CDR3 is TGCGCCAGCAGCCAAGATGGGGGATGGGGTAGCAGTGAGCAGTTCTTC.

CDR3 protein: CASSLVALETQYF. DNA of the CDR3: TGTGCCAGCAGCTTGGTAGCCCTGGAGACCCAGTACTTC. This sequence joins TRBV5-6 and TRBJ2-5; D ambiguous. The V and J ends lost 0 bases and 5 bases respectively, with 8 bases between them. The germline V gene encodes CDR1 SGHDT and CDR2 YYEEEE. The CDR3 length is 13 residues.

This chain connects TRBV4-1 to TRBJ1-4; D may be TRBD1 (5 bases). Trimming took off 3 bases at V and 8 bases at J, with 13 bases between the two ends. The germline V gene encodes CDR1 MGHRA and CDR2 YSYEKL. The CDR3 extends over 14 amino acids. The CDR3 reads CASSHEGVREKLFF. The DNA of the CDR3 is TGCGCCAGCAGCCACGAAGGGGTGAGGGAAAAACTGTTTTTT.

Remarks on this clone: A read error may account for a junction end that differs from germline. The V and J genes are TRBV18 and TRBJ1-2, with D possibly matching TRBD1 (5 bases). The germline gives CDR1 KGHSH, CDR2 LQKENI. The CDR3 length is 15 residues. The CDR3 nucleotides read TGTGCCAGCTCCCCACCACCCGGACAAGGATATGGCTACACCTTC. Its protein is CASSPPPGQGYGYTF.

The gene calls are TRBV5-6 and TRBJ1-5; no firm D call. Per germline, CDR1 SGHDT and CDR2 YYEEEE. The CDR3 extends over 12 amino acids. V was trimmed by 1 base and J by 7 bases, leaving 6 bases between them. The CDR3 region has the DNA TGTGCCAGCAGCTTGAATAGGCAGCCCCAGCATTTT. Its protein is CASSLNRQPQHF.

The chain couples TRBV5-1 to TRBJ2-7, with a weak D call TRBD2 (6 bases). The length of the CDR3 is 15 residues. Trimming took off 4 bases at V and 7 bases at J, with 21 bases between the two ends. CDR1 is SGHRS and CDR2 is YFSETQ in the germline V gene. CDR3 in DNA: TGCGCCAGCAGCCCACGAGGGACCTCCGGGGGTGAGCAGTACTTC. Translated, it gives CASSPRGTSGGEQYF.

The rearrangement joins TRBV6-6 to TRBJ2-5; D ambiguous. The V gene lost 6 bases and the J gene lost 6 bases, with 11 bases spanning the gap. Per germline, CDR1 MNHNY and CDR2 SVGAGI (reference sequence). The CDR3 spans 12 residues. The CDR3 DNA follows: TGTGCCAGCAGCTTATTGTCGCAGACCCAGTACTTC. Protein product: CASSLLSQTQYF.

CDR3 sequence: CAWSVRGLGTGYSGANVLTF. The CDR3, as DNA: TGTGCCTGGAGTGTACGAGGGTTAGGGACAGGCTACTCTGGGGCCAACGTCCTGACTTTC. This chain links TRBV30 with TRBJ2-6, with TRBD1 matching over 8 bases. Germline values: CDR1 GTSNPN, CDR2 SVGIG (reference sequence). This CDR3 region has 20 residues. J was trimmed by 0 bases and V by 0 bases; bases with no gene match: 13. Complete variable domain (other parts from reference TRBV30 and TRBJ2-6): SQTIHQWPATLVQPVGSPLSLECTVEGTSNPNLYWYRQAAGRGLQLLFYSVGIGQISSEVPQNLSASRPQDRQFILSSKKLLLSDSGFYLCAWSVRGLGTGYSGANVLTFGAGSRLTVL.